The 24 T cell receptor beta chains presented below share a single source sample, sequenced in a study of blood T cell repertoires in COVID-19. The data were produced by immunoSEQ multiplex PCR, yet TCRdb's version contains in-frame clones alone and is incomplete. Here the sample spans tens of thousands of clones, approximately 84% being singletons. The sequencing sample was made of peripheral blood. These receptors were collected from a human donor in a cohort sampled during active COVID-19.

Turning to this clone: One junction end does not reproduce the germline sequence, and a read error may be involved. The CDR3 reads CASSRGGSLTSF. The CDR3 nucleotides read TGTGCCAGCAGCCGGGGGGGCTCTCTTACGTCCTTC. This rearrangement joins TRBV2 to TRBJ2-4; TRBD2 matches 8 bases. The germline V gene encodes CDR1 SNHLY and CDR2 FYNNEI. The CDR3 is 12 residues long.

This clone was seen a few times. The chain recombines TRBV12-3 or TRBV12-4 with TRBJ2-7; possible D gene TRBD2, 5 bases. The CDR3 extends over 12 amino acids. V lost 7 bases, J lost 0 bases, and 7 bases lay in between. The CDR3 sequence is CASMGSSYEQYF. CDR3 DNA sequence: TGTGCCAGCATGGGGAGCTCCTACGAGCAGTACTTC.

The chain has TRBV7-9 and TRBJ1-2, with 7 bases aligning to TRBD1. The CDR3 runs to 14 residues. V shed 3 bases, J shed 3 bases, and the junction held 4 bases outside the gene matches. Germline CDR1 and CDR2: SEHNR and FQNEAQ (reference sequence). The CDR3 protein is CASSLSQGDYGYTF. The CDR3 coding sequence is TGTGCCAGCAGCTTGTCCCAGGGGGACTATGGCTACACCTTC. The variable domain in full, completed from reference TRBV7-9 and TRBJ1-2, reads DTGVSQNPRHKITKRGQNVTFRCDPISEHNRLYWYRQTLGQGPEFLTYFQNEAQLEKSRLLSDRFSAERPKGSFSTLEIQRTEQGDSAMYLCASSLSQGDYGYTFGSGTRLTVV.

The chain is built from TRBV9 and TRBJ2-3, with D maybe TRBD2 (5 bases). V was cut by 5 bases and J by 6 bases, with 13 bases left in between. Germline V lookup: CDR1 SGDLS, CDR2 YYNGEE. This CDR3 comprises 13 residues. DNA of the CDR3: TGTGCCAGCAGTCCCTCTAGCCGGGATACGCAGTATTTT. This gives the protein CASSPSSRDTQYF.

There are a few counts of this clone. The chain combines TRBV2 with TRBJ2-1, with D unresolved. The CDR3 totals 14 residues. V shed 8 bases and J shed 0 bases, with 11 bases lying between them. Germline V gives CDR1 SNHLY, CDR2 FYNNEI. DNA of the CDR3: TGTGCCAGCGGGCTGATGAGCTCCTACAATGAGCAGTTCTTC. Residues: CASGLMSSYNEQFF.

The chain combines TRBV12-3 or TRBV12-4 with TRBJ2-1, with 7 bases matching TRBD1. The trim removed 8 bases at V and 9 bases at J, leaving 7 bases unmatched. The CDR3 has 12 amino acids. CDR3 nucleotide sequence: TGTGCCAGCGGAACAGGGGTCGGTGAGCAGTTCTTC. This sequence encodes CASGTGVGEQFF.

V is TRBV5-8 and J is TRBJ2-3; 11 bases line up with TRBD2. The CDR3 has 15 amino acids. Per the germline V gene, CDR1 is SGHTS and CDR2 is YDEGEE. The ends lost 3 bases at V and 3 bases at J; junction bases unmatched: 3. CDR3 bases: TGTGCCAGCAGCTCACTAGCGGGGGATACAGATACGCAGTATTTT. This encodes CASSSLAGDTDTQYF.

This clone has a count of ten or more. This chain links TRBV11-3 with TRBJ2-7, with 10 positions matching TRBD1. Trimming took 5 bases from V and 11 from J; bases not matched to a gene: 15. Looked up from germline, CDR1 is SGHNT and CDR2 is YENEEA. The CDR3 length is 15 residues. In nucleotides, the CDR3 is TGTGCCAGCAGCCCACGGACAGGGGGGCCCGTTGGAGAGTACTTC. It codes for CASSPRTGGPVGEYF.

This chain links TRBV5-1 with TRBJ1-3, with D perhaps TRBD1 (5 bases). Per the germline V gene, CDR1 is SGHRS and CDR2 is YFSETQ. V lost 10 bases to trimming and J lost 2 bases, with 16 bases between them. This CDR3 comprises 14 residues. CDR3 nucleotides: TGCGCCGGACCGGGGACTAACCCTGGAAACACCATATATTTT. Amino acids: CAGPGTNPGNTIYF.

V usage is TRBV10-3 and J usage is TRBJ2-5; 13 bases align to TRBD2. The germline CDR1 and CDR2 sequences are ENHRY and SYGVKD. The J segment lost 3 bases and the V segment lost 6 bases, leaving 16 bases of the junction unmatched. CDR3 length equals 19 residues. The DNA of the CDR3 is TGTGCCATCAGCGCCGGGACTAGCGGGGTACCGCCCCAAGAAGAGACCCAGTACTTC. Its translation is CAISAGTSGVPPQEETQYF.

This clone came up a few times. The chain carries TRBV10-3 and TRBJ1-6; possible D gene TRBD1, 5 bases. Germline V CDR1 and CDR2: ENHRY, SYGVKD. The CDR3 extends over 15 amino acids. V shed 6 bases and J shed 8 bases, with 17 bases lying between them. The CDR3 coding sequence is TGTGCCATCAGCGCCAGCAGGGAAAAGGATTCACCCCTCCACTTT. Translating gives CAISASREKDSPLHF.

This chain uses TRBV24-1 with TRBJ2-3, with 11 bases matching TRBD2. This CDR3 is 13 amino acids long. V gave up 9 bases and J gave up 6 bases; unmatched junction bases: 4. Germline V lookup: CDR1 KGHDR, CDR2 SFDVKD. CDR3 residues: CATAASGGDTQYF. The CDR3 nucleotides are TGTGCCACCGCCGCTAGCGGGGGGGATACGCAGTATTTT.

The chain recombines TRBV4-1 with TRBJ1-6, with unresolved D. The CDR3 has 16 amino acids. CDR1 MGHRA and CDR2 YSYEKL come from the germline V gene. V shed 0 bases and J shed 14 bases, with 20 bases lying between them. This chain's CDR3 is CASSQDLWARLGALHF. The CDR3 DNA reads as TGCGCCAGCAGCCAAGATCTATGGGCGCGACTCGGGGCCCTCCACTTT.

V usage is TRBV2 and J usage is TRBJ1-2; no clear D. The germline V and J ends were trimmed by 2 bases and 8 bases, with 12 bases remaining between them. Germline V gives CDR1 SNHLY, CDR2 FYNNEI. This CDR3 is built from 13 residues. The CDR3: CASSEWAQEGYTF. The CDR3, as DNA: TGTGCCAGCAGTGAATGGGCCCAAGAGGGCTACACCTTC.

There are a few counts of this clone. CDR3 coding DNA: TGTGCCAGCAGTGAATTAGAGTCGAGGGTTTCACCCCTCCACTTT. Its translation is CASSELESRVSPLHF. The rearrangement uses TRBV6-1 and TRBJ1-6; no definite D call. Trimming cost V 2 bases and J 9 bases, with 14 bases left between them. Germline values: CDR1 MNHNS, CDR2 SASEGT. The CDR3 is made up of 15 amino acids.

The chain links TRBV5-6 to TRBJ1-5, with a weak D call TRBD1 (6 bases). Trimming stripped 0 bases from V and 2 bases from J, with 12 bases between. The germline gives CDR1 SGHDT, CDR2 YYEEEE. CDR3 length: 16 amino acids. CDR3 in DNA: TGTGCCAGCAGCTTGGAGGGCAGGGGAGGCAATCAGCCCCAGCATTTT. It yields the protein CASSLEGRGGNQPQHF. The full variable domain, its missing parts supplied by reference TRBV5-6 and TRBJ1-5, is DAGVTQSPTHLIKTRGQQVTLRCSPKSGHDTVSWYQQALGQGPQFIFQYYEEEERQRGNFPDRFSGHQFPNYSSELNVNALLLGDSALYLCASSLEGRGGNQPQHFGDGTRLSIL.

The CDR3 loop is CASSQRDRGLYEQYF. In DNA form, the CDR3 reads TGTGCCAGCAGCCAGAGGGACAGGGGGCTCTACGAGCAGTACTTC. The gene calls are TRBV14 and TRBJ2-7; 12 bases agree with TRBD1. The CDR3 is 15 amino acids. Germline CDR1 and CDR2: SGHDN and FVKESK. V lost 3 bases and J lost 3; bases outside the gene matches: 3.

The rearrangement joins TRBV19 to TRBJ1-2; 10 nucleotides match TRBD1. The CDR3 runs to 15 residues. The ends lost 1 base at V and 6 bases at J; junction bases unmatched: 5. From germline, CDR1 is LNHDA and CDR2 SQIVND (reference sequence). The CDR3 DNA is TGTGCCAGTAGTATAGTGGGACAGGGGATGGATGGCTACACCTTC. Amino acids: CASSIVGQGMDGYTF.

The V and J genes are TRBV2 and TRBJ2-5, with 7 bases aligning to TRBD2. Trimming at V came to 7 bases and at J to 7 bases, leaving 15 bases not matched to a gene. The CDR3 runs 15 residues. Germline lookup yields CDR1 SNHLY and CDR2 FYNNEI. The CDR3 protein is CASTRDRAGLATQYF. The CDR3 bases are TGTGCCAGCACCCGAGACCGAGCGGGGCTGGCGACCCAGTACTTC.

CDR3 bases: TGCGCCAGCAGCTTGCTAGGACAGCCCCCTTACACCGGGGAGCTGTTTTTT. It yields the protein CASSLLGQPPYTGELFF. The chain has TRBV5-1 and TRBJ2-2; the D gene is possibly TRBD1 (6 bases). Per the germline V gene, CDR1 is SGHRS and CDR2 is YFSETQ. V was shortened by 1 base and J by 3 bases, with 16 bases between the two germline ends. CDR3 length equals 17 residues.

This clone appeared a few times. The V gene is TRBV19, the J gene TRBJ2-7, with D tentatively TRBD1 (6 bases). Germline V gives CDR1 LNHDA, CDR2 SQIVND (reference sequence). V was shortened by 5 bases and J by 6 bases, with 17 bases between the two germline ends. The CDR3 consists of 14 residues. The CDR3 sequence: CASSATGTLGEQYF. The CDR3, as DNA: TGTGCCAGTAGTGCGACCGGGACATTGGGCGAGCAGTACTTC.

The chain combines TRBV4-3 with TRBJ2-2, with 9 bases matching TRBD2. CDR1 is LGHNA and CDR2 is YSLEER in the germline V gene. This CDR3 contains 17 residues. J gave up 6 bases and V 3 bases, and 11 bases lay outside the gene matches. The CDR3 nucleotides are TGCGCCAGCAGCCACCGGGGTAGCGGGGGTCCGTCCGGGGAGCTGTTTTTT. Its protein is CASSHRGSGGPSGELFF.

The chain joins TRBV6-6 to TRBJ2-3, with D possibly TRBD1 on 6 matching bases. Germline V gene data show CDR1 as MNHNY and CDR2 as SVGAGI (reference sequence). The CDR3 is 13 residues long. Trimming stripped 5 bases from V and 2 bases from J, with 8 bases between. This chain's CDR3 is CASSRTATDTQYF. In DNA form, the CDR3 reads TGTGCCAGCAGTCGGACAGCCACAGATACGCAGTATTTT.

The chain carries TRBV19 and TRBJ2-2; 10 bases match TRBD2. The ends lost 1 base at V and 4 bases at J; junction bases unmatched: 9. This CDR3 is built from 18 residues. Germline V lookup: CDR1 LNHDA, CDR2 SQIVND (reference sequence). The CDR3 DNA reads TGTGCCAGTAGTATAGCCCAGCGGGGGGGCCGCGGCACCGGGGAGCTGTTTTTT. Encoded protein: CASSIAQRGGRGTGELFF.